This T cell receptor beta chain is from a study of T cells after yellow fever vaccination (dated by TCRdb to between 2017 and 2020). General notes on the study: The SMART-Seq v4 Ultra Low Input RNA kit was used to prepare libraries from fractions with low cell numbers. Blood was drawn at multiple timepoints before and after primary and secondary immunization, with bulk PBMC replicates and cell subsets isolated. To follow T-cell clones before and after both primary and booster YFV17D yellow fever vaccination, bulk TCR alpha and beta repertoires underwent longitudinal sequencing. The cohort comprised two healthy male donors, one aged 18 to 30 and one aged 30 to 39 years.

Read against the paper, the sample's treatment or condition label means: live attenuated yellow fever vaccine strain. Two biological replicates of bulk PBMCs were collected at each blood-draw timepoint. PBMCs were isolated from peripheral blood using a standard Ficoll-Paque protocol. TriZol was used to extract RNA from bulk PBMCs, from CD4 and CD8 fractions, and from dextramer-positive and dextramer-negative fractions. As encoded in the germline V gene, CDR1 is MDHEN while CDR2 is SYDVKM. The CDR3 runs 15 residues from the cysteine to the phenylalanine. Only the CDR3 region is kept as DNA, spanning 45 bases read in frame from base 1. After removal of 3 bases from V and 3 bases from J, the junction retains 6 bases not matched to a gene. TCR cDNA was made using 5'RACE template switching, a step that added a universal primer site and unique molecular identifiers. Priming for cDNA synthesis came from both the TCR alpha and TCR beta constant segments. Libraries were amplified in two PCR steps, with sample barcodes and sequencing adapters added in the second step. Sequencing of libraries was performed on Illumina HiSeq 2500 (2x100 bp) or NovaSeq (2x150 bp). On the study's bioinformatics: Reads were demultiplexed and collapsed into UMI consensus sequences with MIGEC, and V(D)J alignment was performed with MiXCR. Vaccine-responding clonotypes were defined with edgeR using replicate PBMC samples, requiring FDR below 0.01 and a log2 fold change above 5 up to day 15. Each bulk clonotype was labeled CD4 or CD8 based on which sequenced repertoire, CD4 or CD8, contained the clonotype at higher abundance. TCRdb passed the public sequencing reads through fastp at Q25 and MiXCR, retaining productive beta sequences. Rows merge per CDR3 protein into single entries with the most common DNA and genes. The authors' filters were not applied to this entry. The sample has a few hundred thousand distinct CDR3 sequences on record, around 6.8% of them singletons. The top ten hold 15% to 20% of the sample.

General study outcomes and caveats: A small share of clonotypes was detected in both CD4 and CD8 compartments, with the overlap likely arising from convergent recombination. The secondary T-cell response was weaker than the primary response but faster, peaking on day 5 instead of day 15. The study included only a couple of donors, which limits how far the findings can be generalized. FACS-sorted repertoires could contain abundant contaminating clonotypes from the bulk population, so computational filtering was required. After the booster, most clones that had expanded after primary vaccination were detected again (nearly 98% of CD4 and 88% of CD8), suggesting broad maintenance of memory.

This clonotype has ten or more counts. Which antigen it targets is not known. Base-call qualities are not available, and no considerably larger clone is one nucleotide away. This sample comprised PBMCs, obtained more than 40 days after the first yellow fever vaccination. This TCR derives from a man in his late teens or twenties who received the YFV17D yellow fever vaccine. The sequence joins TRBV28 to TRBJ2-7, and TRBD1 aligns with 9 junction nucleotides. The CDR3 region has the sequence CASSLPGQGIYEQYF. The nucleotides are TGTGCCAGCAGTTTGCCCGGACAGGGGATCTACGAGCAGTACTTC.